Included here is one T cell receptor beta chain sequence, with context. Its antigen is still unknown. Base qualities are not at hand, and no much larger clone is one base apart. The immunoSEQ Assay, a bias-controlled multiplex PCR, was used to amplify TCRbeta CDR3 regions from genomic DNA. In the authors' own workflow: Within the assay, amplification of reference gene primers was used to estimate how many nucleated cells each sample contained. To quantify the absolute abundance of each unique TCRbeta CDR3 rearrangement, sequence reads were collapsed and filtered. For each sample, productive Simpson clonality was calculated as the square root of Simpson's diversity index over productive rearrangements. As stored in TCRdb, this immuneACCESS dataset retains in-frame rearrangements with V and J assigned. A fraction of the clones does not appear; measured against another copy, unresolved V genes explain less than half of the discrepancy, and the remainder lacks a known reason. Clone size and V and J calls were adopted from that table, with D and trimming inferred from the DNA. Within this sample are approximately 260,000 clones, with just under 90% of them counted one time only. Together, the top ten hold 3.7% of the sample.

The source of the sample is a study of blood T cell repertoires in COVID-19 (dated by TCRdb to the early 2020s). About the investigation overall: Samples covering the acute and convalescent phases of COVID-19 were provided by collaborators in the United States, Italy and Spain. The prospective study material was composed of cDNA or gDNA derived from T cells, B-cell-depleted T cells, or PBMCs. Subjects who had been exposed to COVID-19, were actively infected with it, or had recovered from it provided the deeply sampled blood TCRbeta repertoires that made up the dataset. The repertoires were released in a freely available public database intended as a resource for research on the immune response to SARS-CoV-2. The samples were drawn from two sources: the first 160 participants of the ongoing ImmuneRACE study, and over 950 subjects contributed by 6 global collaborators. The sample metadata nearly always contained a de-identified subject ID, COVID-19 status, age in years and sex. HLA class I and class II types, where available, came from metadata supplied by the sample provider rather than from assay-based typing.

The investigation overall reported the following: The amount of clinical and demographic metadata varied by source and participant and was provided uncurated.

The collaborating institutions used their own protocols to collect whole blood in K2EDTA tubes. Collaborator samples were shipped for TCRbeta analysis as frozen whole blood, isolated PBMCs, or DNA extracted from either sample type. From its cysteine to its phenylalanine, the CDR3 spans 14 amino acids. Just the 42-base CDR3 DNA is kept, in frame starting at base 1. Reading the germline V gene gives CDR1 MRHNA and CDR2 SNTAGT. V is trimmed back by 7 bases and J by 7 bases, and the junction contains 10 bases that no gene match accounts for. The sequenced sample consisted of peripheral blood. This receptor was identified in a woman between 40 and 50 years old with acute or convalescent COVID-19. This receptor chain uses TRBV6-4 and TRBJ2-3; TRBD1 aligns with 8 central bases. The nucleotide sequence reads TGTGCCAGCAAGGAGCAGGGGGCTTCTTATACGCAGTATTTT. It translates to CASKEQGASYTQYF.